This TCR beta chain was recorded in a study of cytomegalovirus exposure and HLA in healthy donors. The CDR3 extends over 15 amino acids. The V and J ends lost 0 bases and 6 bases respectively, with 16 bases between them. The germline CDR1 and CDR2 sequences are SGHNT and YYREEE (reference sequence). Study-level results: Several V segments, TRBV6-2 and TRBV6-3 among them, could not be told apart and were dropped.

The PCR ran on 60 Vbeta and 13 Jbeta primers. Sequencing was performed with immunoSEQ multiplex PCR; in TCRdb, only in-frame clones are kept and a portion is missing. The repertoire holds 150,000 to 200,000 clones, around three quarters seen once, with approximately 7.1% in the top ten. With respect to this clone: Its specificity is not known.

The sequence was collected from a man aged 35 to 55 in good health and CMV-seropositive. Sequencing was performed on PBMCs. The V call is TRBV5-4, the J call TRBJ2-7, with a possible D match to TRBD2 (5 bases). The DNA for the CDR3 is TGTGCCAGCAGCTTGGGTGGGCTAGGAGGAGGCGAGCAGTACTTC. Translation gives CASSLGGLGGGEQYF.